The present TCR beta chain was sequenced within a study of T cells in localized non-small cell lung cancer. CDR1 is MNHEY and CDR2 is SMNVEV in the germline V gene (reference sequence). J lost 4 bases, V lost 5 bases, and 13 bases had no gene match. The CDR3 totals 16 residues. Produced via immunoSEQ multiplex PCR; TCRdb's table is partial and in-frame only. The sample has under 60,000 clones; 75% to 90% are singletons. Study observations and caveats: Overall survival was longer when the density of T cells in the blood was higher. Researchers found a median 57 of the top 100 tumor clones in adjacent lung. Only one tumor region went through sequencing, so heterogeneity may still be there. Adjacent uninvolved lung tissue had the highest T cell clonality, exceeding tumor.

Comments on this clone: The antigen remains undetermined.

The sequence derives from a male donor aged 60 or older with stage III squamous cell lung carcinoma. The material sequenced was peripheral blood, taken before any cancer treatment. This chain connects TRBV27 to TRBJ2-7, with TRBD2 identical over 8 bases. In DNA form, the CDR3 reads TGTGCCAGCAGTCCCCTGTTAAGCGGGAGAAGGTACGAGCAGTACTTC. It translates to CASSPLLSGRRYEQYF.